This passage covers 26 T cell receptor beta chains from one sample sequenced in a study of technical replicates of blood from several donors. Generated by immunoSEQ multiplex PCR, the TCRdb table keeps only in-frame clones and is missing some. Of 76,000 or so clones listed, 75% to 95% are singletons. Sequencing was performed on T cells isolated from PBMCs. Receptors were obtained from a human donor in good health.

V is TRBV28 and J is TRBJ2-2, with D perhaps TRBD1 (5 bases). The CDR3 is made up of 12 amino acids. In germline, CDR1 is MDHEN, CDR2 SYDVKM. Between the trimmed V and J ends, which lost 10 bases and 7 bases, there was a span of 13 bases. DNA of the CDR3: TGTGCCATCTCAGAAAGGGGCGGGGAGCTGTTTTTT. Protein sequence: CAISERGGELFF.

J is TRBJ1-5 and V is TRBV18; 9 bases align to TRBD1. The germline gives CDR1 KGHSH, CDR2 LQKENI. V shed 3 bases, J shed 5 bases, and the junction held 5 bases outside the gene matches. This CDR3 has 15 amino acids. Written as DNA, the CDR3 is TGTGCCAGCTCACCGGGACAGGGTTCCTATCAGCCCCAGCATTTT. It encodes CASSPGQGSYQPQHF.

The chain links TRBV9 to TRBJ1-2; TRBD1 might be the D (5 bases). Deletions cut 5 bases from V and 2 bases from J, with 10 bases between. CDR1 is SGDLS, CDR2 YYNGEE, per germline. The CDR3 is 13 amino acids. The CDR3 nucleotides are TGTGCCAGCAGTGCGGGACGGAACTATGGCTACACCTTC. It specifies CASSAGRNYGYTF.

In its sample, this clone was seen once. The V gene is TRBV28, the J gene TRBJ2-7; the match to TRBD1 covers 10 bases. V gave up 4 bases and J gave up 9 bases; unmatched junction bases: 15. This CDR3 has 16 residues. The germline gives CDR1 MDHEN, CDR2 SYDVKM. The chain's CDR3 is CASSSPRDRGPLGQYF. Here the CDR3 DNA reads TGTGCCAGCAGTTCTCCCCGGGACAGGGGTCCCCTAGGGCAGTACTTC.

Written as DNA, the CDR3 is TGCGCCAGTTCGAGCCTCACAGGGGGCCAAGAGACCCAGTACTTC. Amino acids: CASSSLTGGQETQYF. This chain uses TRBV5-1 with TRBJ2-5; 8 nucleotides align to TRBD1. Germline CDR1 reads SGHRS; CDR2 reads YFSETQ. The CDR3 loop spans 15 amino acids. Germline trimming cut 8 bases from V and 1 base from J; bases unmatched to any gene: 10.

For this clone: Within the sample, other DNA sequences also encode this same CDR3. CDR3 nucleotides: TGCGCCAGCAGCTTGAGAACAGGGAGCTCCTACGAGCAGTACTTC. Encoded protein: CASSLRTGSSYEQYF. This chain joins TRBV5-1 and TRBJ2-7, with a possible D match to TRBD1 (6 bases). V gave up 1 base and J gave up 0 bases, with 11 bases separating them. Germline CDR1 is SGHRS and CDR2 is YFSETQ. The CDR3 runs to 15 residues.

The J gene is TRBJ2-3, the V gene TRBV29-1, with TRBD2 identical over 9 bases. Germline V CDR1 and CDR2: SQVTM, ANQGSEA. The CDR3 has 14 amino acids. Germline trimming cut 4 bases from V and 1 base from J; bases unmatched to any gene: 3. The CDR3 protein is CSVGRGGGTDTQYF. In DNA, the CDR3 is TGCAGCGTTGGGCGGGGGGGAGGCACAGATACGCAGTATTTT.

The CDR3, as DNA: TGTGCCAGCAGATATAGGGACAGGGGAGACGCTTTCTTT. This gives the protein CASRYRDRGDAFF. The V call is TRBV7-9, the J call TRBJ1-1; 10 bases fit TRBD1. This CDR3 spans 13 amino acids. CDR1 SEHNR and CDR2 FQNEAQ come from the germline V gene (reference sequence). The junction had 9 bases not matched to a gene; V was cut back by 6 bases and J by 11 bases.

The CDR3 reads CASSAVQGYEQYF. CDR3 bases: TGTGCCAGCAGCGCCGTCCAGGGCTACGAGCAGTACTTC. V usage is TRBV6-1 and J usage is TRBJ2-7; D may be TRBD1 (5 bases). Germline loops: CDR1 MNHNS, CDR2 SASEGT. The ends were cut back, 6 bases at V and 3 bases at J, with 12 bases in the middle. The CDR3 sequence is 13 residues long.

The CDR3 is CASSGPARDRVYWEKLFF. DNA of the CDR3: TGTGCCAGCAGTGGCCCCGCCCGGGACAGGGTTTATTGGGAAAAACTGTTTTTT. The rearrangement uses TRBV2 and TRBJ1-4; 9 bases match TRBD1. The CDR3 has 18 amino acids. V lost 4 bases and J lost 8; bases outside the gene matches: 17. CDR1 is SNHLY, CDR2 FYNNEI, per germline.

CDR3 amino acids: CASSPQDRYSNYGYTF. CDR3 DNA sequence: TGTGCCAGCTCACCACAGGACAGATATTCTAACTATGGCTACACCTTC. The chain is built from TRBV18 and TRBJ1-2, with a tentative D call TRBD1 (6 bases). The V end was cut by 1 base, the J end by 0 bases, with 12 bases between. The CDR3 spans 16 residues. From germline, CDR1 is KGHSH and CDR2 LQKENI.

The chain carries TRBV19 and TRBJ2-3; the D is unclear. The CDR3 has 12 amino acids. Germline CDR1 and CDR2: LNHDA and SQIVND (reference sequence). V dropped 10 bases and J dropped 5 bases, with 13 bases sitting between them. The DNA for the CDR3 is TGTGCCATCCTCGCCCCCGGAGATACGCAGTATTTT. This codes for CAILAPGDTQYF. Full variable domain (rest looked up from reference TRBV19 and TRBJ2-3): DGGITQSPKYLFRKEGQNVTLSCEQNLNHDAMYWYRQDPGQGLRLIYYSQIVNDFQKGDIAEGYSVSREKKESFPLTVTSAQKNPTAFYLCAILAPGDTQYFGPGTRLTVL.

This sequence joins TRBV5-1 and TRBJ2-7; possible D gene TRBD2, 5 bases. The germline V gene encodes CDR1 SGHRS and CDR2 YFSETQ. The CDR3 is made up of 14 amino acids. Trimming removed 0 bases from V and 5 bases from J, with 12 bases in between. CDR3 nucleotide sequence: TGCGCCAGCAGCTTGGCCACAGATAGCGACGAGCAGTACTTC. This encodes CASSLATDSDEQYF.

This rearrangement joins TRBV7-8 to TRBJ1-4; D uncertain. Trimming stripped 5 bases from V and 5 bases from J, with 6 bases between. CDR3 size: 12 residues. Germline values: CDR1 SGHVS, CDR2 FQNEAQ. CDR3 sequence: CASSPTNEKLFF. CDR3 nucleotides: TGTGCCAGCAGCCCCACAAATGAAAAACTGTTTTTT.

Written as DNA, the CDR3 is TGTGCCAGCAGCGGACAGGGCGGGCAGCCCCAGCATTTT. It translates to CASSGQGGQPQHF. The genes are TRBV2 and TRBJ1-5; 8 bases fit TRBD1. The CDR3 runs to 13 residues. Trimming took 6 bases from V and 7 from J; bases not matched to a gene: 5. Per germline, CDR1 SNHLY and CDR2 FYNNEI.

This clone has only one observation. The gene calls are TRBV5-1 and TRBJ2-5, with 9 bases that match TRBD2. The V segment lost 0 bases and the J segment 5 bases; nucleotides outside the gene matches: 5. This CDR3 is built from 15 residues. Germline CDR1 and CDR2: SGHRS and YFSETQ. DNA for the CDR3: TGCGCCAGCAGCTTGGGTGGCGGGGGGGCTGAGACCCAGTACTTC. It specifies CASSLGGGGAETQYF.

The CDR3, as DNA: TGTGCCAGCAGCTTCCGGGACAGGACCACAGATACGCAGTATTTT. Amino acids: CASSFRDRTTDTQYF. The chain recombines TRBV11-3 with TRBJ2-3; TRBD1 agrees at 8 bases. V trimming: 3 bases; J trimming: 2 bases; junction bases outside the gene matches: 4. CDR1 is SGHNT and CDR2 is YENEEA in the germline V gene. This CDR3 has 15 amino acids.

This sequence joins TRBV11-2 and TRBJ2-1; possible D gene TRBD1, 6 bases. Looked up from germline, CDR1 is SGHAT and CDR2 is FQNNGV. With 4 bases removed from V and 5 bases from J, the gap between germline ends came to 12 bases. This CDR3 has 14 amino acids. The CDR3 is CASSSYWTDNEQFF. CDR3 sequence (DNA): TGTGCCAGCAGCTCTTATTGGACAGACAATGAGCAGTTCTTC.

The chain is built from TRBV5-4 and TRBJ1-1, with 9 bases identical to TRBD1. CDR1 and CDR2 from the germline V gene are SGHNT and YYREEE (reference sequence). J was trimmed by 3 bases and V by 4 bases; bases with no gene match: 10. The CDR3 sequence is 16 residues long. CDR3: CASSPAGTGWDTEAFF. CDR3 coding DNA: TGTGCCAGCAGCCCGGCGGGGACAGGGTGGGACACTGAAGCTTTCTTT.

The chain has TRBV5-4 and TRBJ1-5, with TRBD1 as a possible D gene (6 bases). Germline V lookup: CDR1 SGHNT, CDR2 YYREEE (reference sequence). Trimming stripped 2 bases from V and 1 base from J, with 7 bases between. This CDR3 spans 14 amino acids. Here the CDR3 reads CASSLGGSNQPQHF. CDR3 nucleotide sequence: TGTGCCAGCAGCTTAGGGGGAAGCAATCAGCCCCAGCATTTT.

This chain connects TRBV7-2 to TRBJ2-7; TRBD1 might be the D (5 bases). Per germline, CDR1 SGHTA and CDR2 FQGNSA. The CDR3 spans 15 residues. Trimming cost V 4 bases and J 0 bases, with 13 bases left between them. In nucleotides, the CDR3 is TGTGCCAGCAGCTCTCTGGTTGACAGCTCCTACGAGCAGTACTTC. Encoded protein: CASSSLVDSSYEQYF.

This clone was observed a single time. The junction does not match germline at one end; this may be a read error. The rearrangement links TRBV13 to TRBJ2-2; D is perhaps TRBD2 (6 bases). The germline CDR1 and CDR2 sequences are PRHDT and FYEKMQ (reference sequence). There are 16 residues in the CDR3. In DNA form, the CDR3 reads TGTGCCAGCAGCTCTGCGGGACCGACGAATACCGGGGAGCTGTTTTTT. Protein sequence: CASSSAGPTNTGELFF.

The V call is TRBV9, the J call TRBJ2-7, with D perhaps TRBD1 (6 bases). CDR1 and CDR2 (germline): SGDLS, YYNGEE. This CDR3 spans 14 amino acids. V was pared by 3 bases and J by 4 bases, with 14 bases between. In DNA, the CDR3 is TGTGCCAGCAGCGCCACCGGGACACATTACGAGCAGTACTTC. Its protein is CASSATGTHYEQYF.

The chain is built from TRBV27 and TRBJ2-7; TRBD1 agrees at 8 bases. The length of the CDR3 is 11 residues. V was pared by 6 bases and J by 8 bases, with 3 bases of the junction left unmatched. The germline V gene has CDR1 MNHEY and CDR2 SMNVEV (reference sequence). Here the CDR3 DNA reads TGTGCCAGCAGGAACAGGGGGAAGCAGTACTTC. Translating it yields CASRNRGKQYF.

The chain recombines TRBV5-1 with TRBJ2-7; the match to TRBD1 covers 7 bases. Per germline, CDR1 SGHRS and CDR2 YFSETQ. Unmatched junction bases numbered 5, after V lost 3 bases and J lost 5 bases. The CDR3 covers 13 residues. The DNA of the CDR3 is TGCGCCAGCAGCTCCGGGACAGAGAACGAGCAGTACTTC. This translates into CASSSGTENEQYF.

The chain uses TRBV11-2 and TRBJ2-2, with 7 bases identical to TRBD2. The V segment lost 5 bases and the J segment 0 bases; nucleotides outside the gene matches: 3. This CDR3 has 15 residues. Germline V CDR1 and CDR2: SGHAT, FQNNGV. CDR3 sequence reads: CASSGGGTNTGELFF. In nucleotides, the CDR3 is TGTGCCAGCAGCGGGGGGGGGACGAACACCGGGGAGCTGTTTTTT.